Listed below are T cell receptor beta chains from one sample, sequenced in a study of shared T cell receptors in the human thymus. The table came from immunoSEQ multiplex PCR; TCRdb's copy has only in-frame clones and leaves some out. The sample includes 500,000 to 750,000 clones, over 75% seen only once; the top ten take 0.0095% to 0.011%. Another study also made use of these data, one on human thymus T cells.

Sequenced material: thymocytes. These receptor sequences come from a boy under two years old with a congenital heart defect. Each CDR3 is given with its conserved first and last residue. Fields, in order: V gene, J gene, clone size, D gene, CDR3 DNA, CDR3 protein. D genes are given only for firm matches. Size tells how often a clone was seen (once, few, many) or the class of an expanded clone, and some rows leave it out.

>TRBV29-1|TRBJ2-1|.|TRBD2
TGCAGCGTCGGCACGGGAGGAACCCACAATGAGCAGTTCTTC
CSVGTGGTHNEQFF
>TRBV5-1|TRBJ2-7|once|TRBD2
TGCGCCAGCAGCTTGGAGGTAGGACTAGCGGCTTACGAGCAGTACTTC
CASSLEVGLAAYEQYF
>TRBV29-1|TRBJ2-1|.|TRBD2
TGCAGCGTTGAAGATATAAGCGGGAGGTTTAAAAATGAGCAGTTCTTC
CSVEDISGRFKNEQFF
>TRBV6-1|TRBJ2-5|.|TRBD2
TGTGCCAGCAGTCCCCGGGGGGGGCAAGAGACCCAGTACTTC
CASSPRGGQETQYF
>TRBV4-2|TRBJ2-7|.|.
TGTGCCAGCAGCCCTCCGCGGACTAAGGGAGAAACGTCAGGGTACTACGAGCAGTACTTC
CASSPPRTKGETSGYYEQYF
>TRBV5-4|TRBJ2-3|.|.
TGTGCCAGCAGCTGGGAGGCGGATACGCAGTATTTT
CASSWEADTQYF
>TRBV27|TRBJ2-5|.|TRBD1
TGTGCCAGCAGTTTCTCCGGGACAGGGAGAGAGACCCAGTACTTC
CASSFSGTGRETQYF
>TRBV19|TRBJ2-2|once|TRBD1
TGTGCCAGTAGTATGGACAGGGTTGACACCGGGGAGCTGTTTTTT
CASSMDRVDTGELFF
>TRBV5-6|TRBJ2-3|.|TRBD2
TGTGCCAGCAGCTGGACTAGGCTCAGCACAGATACGCAGTATTTT
CASSWTRLSTDTQYF
>TRBV19|TRBJ2-2|once|TRBD1
TGTGCCAGTAGTAGGACAGGGTCGCCCGGGGAGCTGTTTTTT
CASSRTGSPGELFF
>TRBV30|TRBJ1-2|.|TRBD1
TGTGCCTGGAGTGTAGGCCTGCCTTACAGGGGGGGCTACACCTTC
CAWSVGLPYRGGYTF
>TRBV6-1|TRBJ2-5|.|.
TGTGCCAGCGTTCAGGGATCAGAGACCCAGTACTTC
CASVQGSETQYF
>TRBV28|TRBJ2-1|.|TRBD1
TGTGCCAGCAGTTTATTAGGACAGGAATACAATGAGCAGTTCTTC
CASSLLGQEYNEQFF
>TRBV4-2|TRBJ2-5|.|TRBD2
TGTGCCAGCGACTCGGGGGGGAGTCGAGAGACCCAGTACTTC
CASDSGGSRETQYF
>TRBV4-1|TRBJ2-1|.|TRBD1
TGCGCCAGCAGCCCACGCTCCATGGACAGGGTTAACAATGAGCAGTTCTTC
CASSPRSMDRVNNEQFF
>TRBV5-4|TRBJ2-7|.|TRBD1
TGTGCCAGCAGCCCACACAGGGACAGGGGCCACGAGCAGTACTTC
CASSPHRDRGHEQYF
>TRBV28|TRBJ2-7|.|TRBD2
TGTGCCAGCACCCCCCCAGAAGCGGGAGTAGGGGCCTACGAGCAGTACTTC
CASTPPEAGVGAYEQYF
>TRBV7-2|TRBJ2-7|.|TRBD1
TGTGCCAGCAGCTGGGGGACAGCCGAGCAGTACTTC
CASSWGTAEQYF
>TRBV28|TRBJ2-5|.|TRBD1
TGTGCCAGCAGATGGACAGGACGACAAGAGACCCAGTACTTC
CASRWTGRQETQYF
>TRBV12-5|TRBJ2-3|.|.
TGTGCTAGTGGTTCCGTTAGCGGGACAGTTGACTCAGATACGCAGTATTTT
CASGSVSGTVDSDTQYF
>TRBV28|TRBJ2-1|.|TRBD2
TGTGCCAGCAGTCAGACCCGTTTGGCCAGCGGGAGGGCCTACAATGAGCAGTTCTTC
CASSQTRLASGRAYNEQFF
>TRBV7-9|TRBJ2-7|.|TRBD2
TGTGCCAGCAGCTTAGAGTGGCCGTCTAGCGGGAGAGTATACGAGCAGTACTTC
CASSLEWPSSGRVYEQYF
>TRBV27|TRBJ1-5|.|TRBD1
TGTGCCAGCAGTTTATCTCGGGGACAGGGCGGCAATCAGCCCCAGCATTTT
CASSLSRGQGGNQPQHF